This is a list of T cell receptor beta chains from one sample in a study of cytomegalovirus exposure and HLA in healthy donors. TCRdb keeps only in-frame clones here, not all; method: immunoSEQ multiplex PCR. The sample's table shows about 41,000 clones. Material for sequencing was PBMCs. The receptor source for this set is a man aged 25 to 45 in good health and CMV-seronegative. CDR3s include the opening cysteine and the closing phenylalanine or tryptophan. The D gene is left open where the match is weak.

v_call: TRBV5-1; j_call: TRBJ2-7; d_call: TRBD1; cdr3_aa: CASSWDRGRGEQSF; cdr3_nt: TGCGCCAGCAGCTGGGACAGGGGGCGCGGGGAGCAGTCCTTC
v_call: TRBV14; j_call: TRBJ2-7; d_call: .; cdr3_aa: CASSQTGPTYEQYF; cdr3_nt: TGTGCCAGCAGCCAGACAGGTCCCACCTACGAGCAGTACTTC
v_call: TRBV9; j_call: TRBJ2-5; d_call: .; cdr3_aa: CASSVGLLQETQYF; cdr3_nt: TGTGCCAGCAGCGTAGGGCTCCTCCAAGAGACCCAGTACTTC
v_call: TRBV5-4; j_call: TRBJ2-3; d_call: .; cdr3_aa: CASSLARDTQYF; cdr3_nt: TGTGCCAGCAGCTTGGCCCGGGATACGCAGTATTTT
v_call: TRBV28; j_call: TRBJ2-5; d_call: .; cdr3_aa: CASSLGGVGTQYF; cdr3_nt: TGTGCCAGCAGTTTGGGAGGCGTTGGGACCCAGTACTTC
v_call: TRBV25-1; j_call: TRBJ1-2; d_call: .; cdr3_aa: CASRESAKGGYTF; cdr3_nt: TGTGCCAGCCGGGAAAGCGCCAAAGGTGGCTACACCTTC
v_call: TRBV10-3; j_call: TRBJ2-7; d_call: TRBD1; cdr3_aa: CAISEGAVEQYF; cdr3_nt: TGTGCCATCAGCGAGGGGGCCGTCGAGCAGTACTTC
v_call: TRBV7-2; j_call: TRBJ1-5; d_call: TRBD1; cdr3_aa: CASSLTGTGMPQHF; cdr3_nt: TGTGCCAGCAGCTTAACCGGGACAGGGATGCCCCAGCATTTT
v_call: TRBV11-2; j_call: TRBJ2-2; d_call: .; cdr3_aa: CASSSDYGTGELFF; cdr3_nt: TGTGCCAGCAGCTCGGACTATGGAACCGGGGAGCTGTTTTTT
v_call: TRBV4-3; j_call: TRBJ1-5; d_call: .; cdr3_aa: CASSQESNSNQPQHF; cdr3_nt: TGCGCCAGCAGCCAAGAAAGCAATAGCAATCAGCCCCAGCATTTT
v_call: TRBV2; j_call: TRBJ1-4; d_call: TRBD1; cdr3_aa: CASSEVRGQRGFLIF; cdr3_nt: TGTGCCAGCAGTGAAGTAAGGGGACAGAGGGGGTTTCTGATTTTT
v_call: TRBV15; j_call: TRBJ1-4; d_call: TRBD1; cdr3_aa: CATSPGDRVGKLFF; cdr3_nt: TGTGCCACCAGCCCTGGGGACAGGGTGGGAAAACTGTTTTTT
v_call: TRBV30; j_call: TRBJ2-3; d_call: TRBD1; cdr3_aa: CAWSVSGGSTDTQYF; cdr3_nt: TGTGCCTGGAGTGTGTCAGGGGGTTCGACAGATACGCAGTATTTT
v_call: TRBV7-2; j_call: TRBJ1-2; d_call: TRBD1; cdr3_aa: CASNLGGQGSNYGYTF; cdr3_nt: TGTGCCAGCAACTTAGGGGGACAGGGGTCCAACTATGGCTACACCTTC
v_call: TRBV6-5; j_call: TRBJ1-1; d_call: .; cdr3_aa: CASSPPGRTEAFF; cdr3_nt: TGTGCCAGCAGTCCACCTGGGCGCACTGAAGCTTTCTTT
v_call: TRBV2; j_call: TRBJ1-1; d_call: TRBD1; cdr3_aa: CASSKTGETEAFF; cdr3_nt: TGTGCCAGCAGTAAGACAGGGGAGACTGAAGCTTTCTTT
v_call: TRBV29-1; j_call: TRBJ1-1; d_call: TRBD1; cdr3_aa: CSVSLMTGDTEAFF; cdr3_nt: TGCAGCGTCTCACTGATGACAGGGGACACTGAAGCTTTCTTT
v_call: TRBV11-2; j_call: TRBJ2-2; d_call: TRBD1; cdr3_aa: CASSLWTGVTGELFF; cdr3_nt: TGTGCCAGCAGCTTATGGACAGGGGTAACCGGGGAGCTGTTTTTT
v_call: TRBV27; j_call: TRBJ1-2; d_call: TRBD1; cdr3_aa: CASSFGTGDYGYTF; cdr3_nt: TGTGCCAGCAGTTTTGGGACAGGGGACTATGGCTACACCTTC
v_call: TRBV5-1; j_call: TRBJ2-5; d_call: .; cdr3_aa: CASSLFSSNQETQYF; cdr3_nt: TGCGCCAGCAGCTTGTTTAGTTCCAACCAAGAGACCCAGTACTTC
v_call: TRBV9; j_call: TRBJ1-5; d_call: .; cdr3_aa: CASSVSGNQPQHF; cdr3_nt: TGTGCCAGCAGCGTAAGCGGGAATCAGCCCCAGCATTTT
v_call: TRBV11-1; j_call: TRBJ1-1; d_call: .; cdr3_aa: CASSLNRLESTEAFF; cdr3_nt: TGTGCCAGCAGCTTAAACCGTCTAGAGAGTACTGAAGCTTTCTTT
v_call: TRBV18; j_call: TRBJ2-1; d_call: TRBD2; cdr3_aa: CASSTLAGIEQFF; cdr3_nt: TGTGCCAGCTCAACCCTAGCGGGGATTGAGCAGTTCTTC